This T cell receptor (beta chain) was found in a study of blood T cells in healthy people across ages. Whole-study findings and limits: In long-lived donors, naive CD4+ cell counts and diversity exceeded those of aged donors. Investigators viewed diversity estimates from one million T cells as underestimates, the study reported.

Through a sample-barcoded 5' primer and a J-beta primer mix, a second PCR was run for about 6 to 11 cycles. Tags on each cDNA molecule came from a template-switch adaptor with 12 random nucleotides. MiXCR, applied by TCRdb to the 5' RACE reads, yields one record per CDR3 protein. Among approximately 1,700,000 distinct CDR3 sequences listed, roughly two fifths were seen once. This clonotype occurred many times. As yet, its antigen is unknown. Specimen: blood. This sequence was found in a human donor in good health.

The CDR3 reads CASSFYPQETQYF. The CDR3 nucleotides read TGTGCCAGCAGTTTTTATCCTCAAGAGACCCAGTACTTC. V is TRBV12-3 or TRBV12-4 and J is TRBJ2-5; D remains unclear. V was cut by 3 bases and J by 2 bases, with 7 bases left in between. CDR3 length: 13 amino acids.